A selection of T cell receptor beta chains follows, all from one sample in a study of T cell changes during pregnancy in multiple sclerosis. Data came from immunoSEQ multiplex PCR; TCRdb stores just in-frame clones and leaves some out. The sample carries approximately 23,000 clones, roughly 91% recorded once. The specimen was CD8+ T cells from peripheral blood mononuclear cells, collected in the first trimester of pregnancy. The receptors derive from a female donor with multiple sclerosis, enrolled in a pregnancy study. The conserved cysteine and the conserved F or W are not part of the CDR3 here.

J	V	CDR3
TRBJ2-1	TRBV11-2	ASSTPLAGYNNEQF
TRBJ1-2	TRBV27	ASSFSRDTFLGYT
TRBJ2-4	TRBV28	ASRGLAGGPAKNIQY
TRBJ2-2	TRBV7-8	ASSPGSEGWGELF
TRBJ2-7	TRBV11-3	ASNPGLAGERYAYEQY
TRBJ2-4	TRBV5-5	ASSIPQGRAKNIQY
TRBJ2-1	TRBV30	AWGTSGSGQF
TRBJ2-5	TRBV19	ASSIDFGGVETQY
TRBJ2-7	TRBV4-1	ASSSRHGPSSYEQY
TRBJ1-1	TRBV27	ASSLWAGGGTEAF
TRBJ1-2	TRBV28	ASSLEARDSLYGYT
TRBJ2-5	TRBV5-6	ASSFVTGTQY
TRBJ1-1	TRBV19	ASRGWTETNTEAF
TRBJ2-7	TRBV28	ASNLRTGGVDEQY
TRBJ2-3	TRBV9	ASSGGGMWTDTQY
TRBJ1-2	TRBV6-4	ASRPDSLGGYT
TRBJ2-1	TRBV7-8	ASFPRTGGQQF
TRBJ1-5	TRBV2	ASSGILPGQGGQPQH
TRBJ2-1	TRBV6-5	ASSWTSGASYNEQF
TRBJ2-3	TRBV9	ASSPLGGDADTQY
TRBJ2-7	TRBV11-3	ASSSRAYPYEQY
TRBJ2-1	TRBV27	ASSSRDGWDEQF
TRBJ2-1	TRBV29-1	SVDYRGGYNEQF
TRBJ2-3	TRBV4-3	ASSQGGPQGRPDTQY
TRBJ2-1	TRBV7-3	ASSFGGRNEQF
TRBJ2-3	TRBV11-1	ASSLARGTRASTDTQY
TRBJ2-5	TRBV29-1	SVVWTSGRLRTQY
TRBJ2-2	TRBV27	ASSLGLSNRELF
TRBJ2-3	TRBV4-3	ASSRTFLANTQY
TRBJ1-2	TRBV7-9	ASSPTQGIYNYGYT
TRBJ2-4	TRBV7-9	ASSLGPGAKNIQY
TRBJ1-2	TRBV29-1	SVEIMGEASLSYGYT
TRBJ2-2	TRBV7-2	ASSLVDTGELF
TRBJ2-2	TRBV18	ASSPKQGVKLNTGELF
TRBJ1-1	TRBV9	ASGTGGRTEAF
TRBJ1-5	TRBV9	ASSSGRENQPQH
TRBJ1-5	TRBV6-1	ASRSQESQPQH
TRBJ2-7	TRBV7-9	ASSLTGAQASSYEQY
TRBJ2-1	TRBV7-3	ASSLTASGYNEQF